Presented here are 30 T cell receptor beta chains from one specimen sequenced in a study of blood T cell repertoires in COVID-19. Generated by immunoSEQ multiplex PCR, the TCRdb table keeps only in-frame clones and is missing some. The sample lists 110,000 to 150,000 clones, around 82% occurring once. Specimen: peripheral blood. Receptors originate from a woman between 45 and 60 years old with acute or convalescent COVID-19.

A word on this clone: This CDR3 is also generated by other DNA sequences in the sample. The chain couples TRBV7-8 to TRBJ1-5; 10 bases map to TRBD1. The CDR3 consists of 14 residues. The V gene end was trimmed by 3 bases and the J gene end by 4 bases; junction bases not matched to a gene: 0. The germline gives CDR1 SGHVS, CDR2 FQNEAQ. The CDR3: CASSLDRGNQPQHF. The CDR3 bases are TGTGCCAGCAGCTTGGACAGGGGGAATCAGCCCCAGCATTTT.

The chain recombines TRBV21-1 with TRBJ1-4. TRBV21-1 is a pseudogene locus. This CDR3 comprises 13 residues. CDR3 sequence reads: CASHRVLREKLFF. In nucleotides, the CDR3 is TGTGCCAGCCACCGGGTTCTCCGCGAAAAACTGTTTTTT.

Only a few counts were recorded for this clone. The chain combines TRBV3-1 (or the pseudogene TRBV3-2) with TRBJ2-5; 8 nucleotides match TRBD2. CDR1 is LGHDT, CDR2 YNNKEL, per germline (reference sequence). J gave up 4 bases and V 4 bases, and 8 bases lay outside the gene matches. The CDR3 is 15 residues long. CDR3 coding DNA: TGTGCCAGCAGCCTACTAGCGGCAGGAGGAGAGACCCAGTACTTC. Translated: CASSLLAAGGETQYF.

The chain couples TRBV6-2 or TRBV6-3 to TRBJ1-1; D gene uncertain. Deletions cut 0 bases from V and 10 bases from J, with 9 bases between. Germline V lookup: CDR1 MNHEY, CDR2 SVGEGT. The CDR3 length is 12 residues. CDR3 nucleotide sequence: TGTGCCAGCAGTTACTCTTTTGCGGTAGCTTTCTTT. The encoded protein is CASSYSFAVAFF.

The CDR3 is CASSEQGSQPQHF. The CDR3 DNA reads as TGTGCCAGCAGTGAACAGGGATCTCAGCCCCAGCATTTT. The rearrangement uses TRBV6-1 and TRBJ1-5, with a possible D match to TRBD1 (5 bases). V dropped 2 bases and J dropped 6 bases, with 8 bases sitting between them. The CDR3 extends over 13 amino acids. The germline CDR1 and CDR2 sequences are MNHNS and SASEGT.

The chain recombines TRBV7-9 with TRBJ2-7; TRBD1 is a possible D gene (6 bases). The germline gives CDR1 SEHNR, CDR2 FQNEAQ (reference sequence). The V end was cut by 5 bases, the J end by 7 bases, with 21 bases between. CDR3 length: 15 residues. Here the CDR3 DNA reads TGTGCCAGCAGCCGAGGTACAGGGTGGATGAGGGAGCAGTACTTC. This gives the protein CASSRGTGWMREQYF.

This rearrangement joins TRBV25-1 to TRBJ1-5; 8 bases match TRBD1. The germline CDR1 and CDR2 sequences are MGHDK and SYGVNS. V was clipped by 4 bases and J by 5 bases; unmatched bases: 4. The CDR3 is 14 residues long. Here the CDR3 DNA reads TGTGCCAGCAGTGGTGACAGGGGCGATCAGCCCCAGCATTTT. The encoded protein is CASSGDRGDQPQHF.

This clone was recorded only once. The chain carries TRBV5-1 and TRBJ2-3; 8 bases agree with TRBD2. Looked up from germline, CDR1 is SGHRS and CDR2 is YFSETQ. CDR3 size: 16 residues. V lost 6 bases, J lost 0 bases, and 9 bases stayed unmatched. The chain's CDR3 is CASTSYGGASTDTQYF. Here the CDR3 DNA reads TGCGCCAGCACCAGCTACGGGGGGGCGAGCACAGATACGCAGTATTTT.

V gene TRBV7-3 combines with J gene TRBJ1-1, with TRBD1 matching 8 bases. CDR1 and CDR2 (germline): SGHTA, FQGTGA. Germline trimming cut 5 bases from V and 6 bases from J; bases unmatched to any gene: 11. There are 15 residues in the CDR3. The CDR3 reads CASSPSRGPTPEAFF. CDR3 DNA: TGTGCCAGCAGCCCCTCCAGGGGGCCAACCCCTGAAGCTTTCTTT.

This chain uses TRBV5-8 with TRBJ1-1; D perhaps matches TRBD1 (5 bases). Germline CDR1 SGHTS, CDR2 YDEGEE. V dropped 3 bases and J dropped 3 bases, with 9 bases sitting between them. The CDR3 runs 13 residues. In DNA form, the CDR3 reads TGTGCCAGCAGCTGGGGCGCGGACACTGAAGCTTTCTTT. Protein product: CASSWGADTEAFF.

The chain carries TRBV7-9 and TRBJ1-4; D not certain. The CDR3 sequence is 14 residues long. The germline CDR1 and CDR2 sequences are SEHNR and FQNEAQ (reference sequence). Trimming stripped 1 base from V and 4 bases from J, with 7 bases between. This CDR3 is CASSLGGLNEKLFF. CDR3 nucleotides: TGTGCCAGCAGCTTAGGAGGACTTAATGAAAAACTGTTTTTT.

V is TRBV28 and J is TRBJ2-7, with D perhaps TRBD1 (6 bases). Per germline, CDR1 MDHEN and CDR2 SYDVKM. The V end lost 2 bases, the J end lost 10 bases, and 9 bases lay between the germline ends. The CDR3 contains 11 residues. Here the CDR3 DNA reads TGTGCCAGCAGTTTAGGGGGCAGCCAGTACTTC. It specifies CASSLGGSQYF.

The V and J genes are TRBV28 and TRBJ2-1; 9 bases fit TRBD2. The CDR3 covers 13 residues. The germline V gene has CDR1 MDHEN and CDR2 SYDVKM. The V segment lost 6 bases and the J segment 8 bases; nucleotides outside the gene matches: 5. In DNA form, the CDR3 reads TGTGCCAGCAGAGAGGGACTAGCCCATGAGCAGTTCTTC. It encodes CASREGLAHEQFF.

This sequence joins TRBV11-3 and TRBJ2-1; 8 bases agree with TRBD1. The V and J ends lost 5 bases and 7 bases, in that order; junction bases with no gene match: 13. The CDR3 has 16 residues. CDR1 and CDR2 (germline): SGHNT, YENEEA. The CDR3 loop reads CASSPRGQGYMNEQFF. The CDR3 nucleotides are TGTGCCAGCAGCCCCCGTGGACAGGGATATATGAATGAGCAGTTCTTC.

V is TRBV6-5 and J is TRBJ1-1, with unresolved D. The CDR3 has 13 amino acids. The germline CDR1 and CDR2 sequences are MNHEY and SVGAGI. The V and J ends lost 8 bases and 4 bases respectively, with 14 bases between them. The CDR3 DNA sequence: TGTGCCAGCCTACGGGAGGATGGCACTGAAGCTTTCTTT. Translation: CASLREDGTEAFF.

V and J are TRBV5-3 and TRBJ1-2; D not certain. TRBV5-3 is an ORF, with its function uncertain. Trimming left V 5 bases short and J 6 bases short, with 11 bases between. CDR3 length: 12 residues. This CDR3 is CARRKDLDGYTF. CDR3 DNA sequence: TGTGCCAGAAGGAAAGACCTAGATGGCTACACCTTC.

V and J are TRBV30 and TRBJ1-1; D might be TRBD1 (6 bases). This CDR3 spans 14 amino acids. Trimming stripped 3 bases from V and 5 bases from J, with 16 bases between. Germline lookup yields CDR1 GTSNPN and CDR2 SVGIG (reference sequence). In DNA form, the CDR3 reads TGTGCCTGGAGCGCTTCTACAGGGTGGACTGAAGCTTTCTTT. It codes for CAWSASTGWTEAFF.

The rearrangement links TRBV7-2 to TRBJ1-2; possible D gene TRBD1, 5 bases. The CDR3 runs to 13 residues. V dropped 2 bases and J dropped 11 bases, with 15 bases sitting between them. Germline lookup yields CDR1 SGHTA and CDR2 FQGNSA. CDR3 in DNA: TGTGCCAGCAGCTTAAAAAGGGAGGGGCGGTACACCTTC. Translating gives CASSLKREGRYTF.

This clone was seen once. V is TRBV21-1 and J is TRBJ2-1; the table's D call, TRBD1, was not checked against the DNA. TRBV21-1 is listed as a pseudogene. The CDR3 loop spans 14 amino acids. The CDR3 nucleotides are TGTGCCAGCAGCAAAAGGGACAGGGGGAATGAGCAGTTCTTC. Its protein is CASSKRDRGNEQFF.

V usage is TRBV6-5 and J usage is TRBJ2-7; TRBD1 matches at 9 bases. Trimming took 10 bases from V and 3 from J; bases not matched to a gene: 7. CDR1 and CDR2 from the germline V gene are MNHEY and SVGAGI. There are 13 residues in the CDR3. The chain's CDR3 is CATEGDRDYEQYF. The DNA of the CDR3 is TGTGCCACAGAGGGGGACAGGGACTACGAGCAGTACTTC.

The chain couples TRBV28 to TRBJ1-4; 8 bases align to TRBD1. The CDR3 extends over 15 amino acids. V shed 6 bases and J 7 bases; nucleotides not matched to a gene: 10. Germline V gene data show CDR1 as MDHEN and CDR2 as SYDVKM. In nucleotides, the CDR3 is TGTGCCAGCAGCTCCCCGGACAGGGCCAGTGAAAAACTGTTTTTT. This encodes CASSSPDRASEKLFF.

The J gene is TRBJ1-4, the V gene TRBV6-5; D is possibly TRBD1 (5 bases). The CDR3 totals 15 residues. Between the trimmed V and J ends, which lost 3 bases and 0 bases, there was a span of 8 bases. The V gene's germline CDR1 is MNHEY and CDR2 SVGAGI. CDR3 residues: CASSYRQTTNEKLFF. The CDR3 bases are TGTGCCAGCAGTTATAGACAGACAACTAATGAAAAACTGTTTTTT.

The chain recombines TRBV4-2 with TRBJ2-7; D gene ambiguous. Germline V lookup: CDR1 LGHNA, CDR2 YNFKEQ. V was clipped by 2 bases and J by 3 bases, with 11 bases between them. The CDR3 is made up of 14 amino acids. The CDR3 coding sequence is TGTGCCAGCAGCCAAAATGATGCGGTCTACGAGCAGTACTTC. Translating gives CASSQNDAVYEQYF.

V usage is TRBV29-1 and J usage is TRBJ2-2; no clear D gene. The germline V gene encodes CDR1 SQVTM and CDR2 ANQGSEA. The V end lost 7 bases, the J end lost 3 bases, and 9 bases lay between the germline ends. The CDR3 is made up of 12 amino acids. As DNA, the CDR3 is TGCAGCGCCCGTCAGTACACCGGGGAGCTGTTTTTT. It specifies CSARQYTGELFF.

V gene TRBV19 combines with J gene TRBJ2-3, with TRBD1 matching 12 bases. This CDR3 region has 16 residues. Germline trimming cut 4 bases from V and 1 base from J; bases unmatched to any gene: 3. Germline V gene lookup returns CDR1 LNHDA and CDR2 SQIVND (reference sequence). DNA for the CDR3: TGTGCCAGTAGTAGGGGACAGGGGGCCGGCACAGATACGCAGTATTTT. Protein sequence: CASSRGQGAGTDTQYF. Full variable domain (missing parts from reference TRBV19 and TRBJ2-3): DGGITQSPKYLFRKEGQNVTLSCEQNLNHDAMYWYRQDPGQGLRLIYYSQIVNDFQKGDIAEGYSVSREKKESFPLTVTSAQKNPTAFYLCASSRGQGAGTDTQYFGPGTRLTVL.

This clone was counted only a few times. For the CDR3, the DNA is TGCGCCAGCAGCCAAGGTAGCGGGGGGGCGTCAGATACGCAGTATTTT. Amino acids: CASSQGSGGASDTQYF. This chain links TRBV4-3 with TRBJ2-3, with 11 bases lining up with TRBD2. V gave up 1 base and J gave up 4 bases; unmatched junction bases: 4. CDR3 length: 16 residues. Germline V gene data show CDR1 as LGHNA and CDR2 as YSLEER.

This clone came up once. The chain uses TRBV3-1 (or the pseudogene TRBV3-2) and TRBJ1-3; TRBD1 agrees at 7 bases. The V gene's germline CDR1 is LGHDT and CDR2 YNNKEL (reference sequence). The CDR3 runs 14 residues. V lost 6 bases to trimming and J lost 4 bases; unmatched junction nucleotides: 6. The CDR3 is CASSPGTDGNTIYF. The CDR3 DNA is TGTGCCAGCAGTCCCGGGACAGACGGAAACACCATATATTTT.

The chain links TRBV9 to TRBJ1-5, with D possibly matching TRBD1 (5 bases). The CDR3 length is 15 residues. Between the trimmed V and J ends, which lost 0 bases and 4 bases, there was a span of 11 bases. Germline CDR1 reads SGDLS; CDR2 reads YYNGEE. DNA for the CDR3: TGTGCCAGCAGCGTAGCCGGGACTGTGAATCAGCCCCAGCATTTT. Residues: CASSVAGTVNQPQHF.

The chain couples TRBV20-1 to TRBJ1-1; D ambiguous. From germline, CDR1 is DFQATT and CDR2 SNEGSKA (reference sequence). Deletions cut 1 base from V and 11 bases from J, with 11 bases between. The CDR3 loop spans 11 amino acids. The CDR3 region is CSARVGLQAFF. DNA for the CDR3: TGCAGTGCTAGAGTCGGACTCCAGGCTTTCTTT.

The chain uses TRBV6-5 and TRBJ1-4; D is unresolved. V was clipped by 8 bases and J by 0 bases, with 10 bases between them. Germline CDR1 reads MNHEY; CDR2 reads SVGAGI. This CDR3 is 14 amino acids long. The chain's CDR3 is CASALSPTNEKLFF. Here the CDR3 DNA reads TGTGCCAGCGCCCTGAGCCCAACTAATGAAAAACTGTTTTTT.